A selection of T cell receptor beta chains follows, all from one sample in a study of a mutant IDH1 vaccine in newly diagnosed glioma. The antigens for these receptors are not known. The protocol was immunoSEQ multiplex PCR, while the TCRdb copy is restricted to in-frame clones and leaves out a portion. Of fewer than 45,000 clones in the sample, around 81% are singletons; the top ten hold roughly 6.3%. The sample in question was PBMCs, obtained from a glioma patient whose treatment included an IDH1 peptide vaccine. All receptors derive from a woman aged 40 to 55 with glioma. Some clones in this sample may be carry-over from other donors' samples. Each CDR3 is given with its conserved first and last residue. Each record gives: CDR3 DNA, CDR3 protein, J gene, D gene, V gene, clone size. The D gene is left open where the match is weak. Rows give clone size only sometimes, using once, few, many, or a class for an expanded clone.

CDR3 DNA: TGTGCCAGCAGCGGAGGGGGGGACTCAGATACGCAGTATTTT; CDR3 protein: CASSGGGDSDTQYF; J gene: TRBJ2-3; D gene: NA; V gene: TRBV9; clone size: NA
CDR3 DNA: TGCGCCAGCAGCCCCGCCGGGGGGATGACCGGGGAGCTGTTTTTT; CDR3 protein: CASSPAGGMTGELFF; J gene: TRBJ2-2; D gene: TRBD2; V gene: TRBV4-1; clone size: NA
CDR3 DNA: TGTGCCAGCAGCCATCCTAACCACACCGGGGAGCTGTTTTTT; CDR3 protein: CASSHPNHTGELFF; J gene: TRBJ2-2; D gene: NA; V gene: TRBV4-2; clone size: once
CDR3 DNA: TGTGCCAGCAGTGCAAACAGGGAATACGAGCAGTACTTC; CDR3 protein: CASSANREYEQYF; J gene: TRBJ2-7; D gene: NA; V gene: TRBV6-5; clone size: NA
CDR3 DNA: TGTGCCAGCTCACCGGCCGGGAAGGCGCCCCAGCATTTT; CDR3 protein: CASSPAGKAPQHF; J gene: TRBJ1-5; D gene: NA; V gene: TRBV18; clone size: NA
CDR3 DNA: TGTGCCAGCAGTGAAGGAGTAAACCAAGAGACCCAGTACTTC; CDR3 protein: CASSEGVNQETQYF; J gene: TRBJ2-5; D gene: NA; V gene: TRBV7-3; clone size: NA
CDR3 DNA: TGTGCCAGTAGACTCACTAGCGGGACAGAGACCCAGTACTTC; CDR3 protein: CASRLTSGTETQYF; J gene: TRBJ2-5; D gene: TRBD2; V gene: TRBV19; clone size: NA
CDR3 DNA: TGCGCCAGCCGCCCCGGGACAGATAATTCACCCCTCCACTTT; CDR3 protein: CASRPGTDNSPLHF; J gene: TRBJ1-6; D gene: TRBD1; V gene: TRBV4-1; clone size: NA
CDR3 DNA: TGTGCCAGCAGCTTAGGCCCCGGGCAGGGCGGCGAGCAGTACTTC; CDR3 protein: CASSLGPGQGGEQYF; J gene: TRBJ2-7; D gene: NA; V gene: TRBV7-8; clone size: NA
CDR3 DNA: TGCAGCGTTGATTTTGTTGTGAGTCCGCTAGCGGGGGAGCCCACAGATACGCAGTATTTT; CDR3 protein: CSVDFVVSPLAGEPTDTQYF; J gene: TRBJ2-3; D gene: TRBD2; V gene: TRBV29-1; clone size: NA
CDR3 DNA: TGTGCCAGCAGCCAGGGGGAGGGTACCATCTACGAGCAGTACTTC; CDR3 protein: CASSQGEGTIYEQYF; J gene: TRBJ2-7; D gene: NA; V gene: TRBV5-4; clone size: NA
CDR3 DNA: TGTGCCAGCAGCCTCTCCCGGGAATCTGGCTACACCTTC; CDR3 protein: CASSLSRESGYTF; J gene: TRBJ1-2; D gene: NA; V gene: TRBV28; clone size: NA
CDR3 DNA: TGTGCCAGCAGCTTAGAGACCCCAGGGGCTTCCTTTTGGGAGCAGTACTTC; CDR3 protein: CASSLETPGASFWEQYF; J gene: TRBJ2-7; D gene: NA; V gene: TRBV7-6; clone size: NA
CDR3 DNA: TGTGCCAGCAGCTCGACCGGGACAGGGACTAATGAGCAGTTCTTC; CDR3 protein: CASSSTGTGTNEQFF; J gene: TRBJ2-1; D gene: TRBD1; V gene: TRBV9; clone size: NA
CDR3 DNA: TGCGCCAGCAGCCAAGATATACAGCCCAATCAGCCCCAGCATTTT; CDR3 protein: CASSQDIQPNQPQHF; J gene: TRBJ1-5; D gene: NA; V gene: TRBV4-1; clone size: NA
CDR3 DNA: TGTGCCAGCAGTTCCCTGATCCTAGCGGGAGGTGACACAGATACGCAGTATTTT; CDR3 protein: CASSSLILAGGDTDTQYF; J gene: TRBJ2-3; D gene: TRBD2; V gene: TRBV27; clone size: NA
CDR3 DNA: TGTGCCAGCAGCGCCCCCAGGGCCTCTAATGGCTACACCTTC; CDR3 protein: CASSAPRASNGYTF; J gene: TRBJ1-2; D gene: NA; V gene: TRBV7-9; clone size: NA
CDR3 DNA: TGTGCCAGCAGTATACGGGCCCCGAGCACTGAAGCTTTCTTT; CDR3 protein: CASSIRAPSTEAFF; J gene: TRBJ1-1; D gene: NA; V gene: TRBV6-6; clone size: NA
CDR3 DNA: TGTGCCAGCAGCTTCTCCCGGGGCTTAAACATTCAGTACTTC; CDR3 protein: CASSFSRGLNIQYF; J gene: TRBJ2-4; D gene: NA; V gene: TRBV14; clone size: NA
CDR3 DNA: TGTGCCAGCTCAGCCGGGACAGGGGTCGAGCAGTACTTC; CDR3 protein: CASSAGTGVEQYF; J gene: TRBJ2-7; D gene: TRBD1; V gene: TRBV18; clone size: few
CDR3 DNA: TGTGCCAGCAGCGTAACCAGGGGCGGAAACACCATATATTTT; CDR3 protein: CASSVTRGGNTIYF; J gene: TRBJ1-3; D gene: NA; V gene: TRBV9; clone size: NA
CDR3 DNA: TGTGCCAGCAGCCCACTCCGGGACAGGCTTCCGTACACCTTC; CDR3 protein: CASSPLRDRLPYTF; J gene: TRBJ1-2; D gene: TRBD1; V gene: TRBV5-6; clone size: NA
CDR3 DNA: TGCGCCAGCAGCTCACTGGGGTTAGGAGGCTACACCTTC; CDR3 protein: CASSSLGLGGYTF; J gene: TRBJ1-2; D gene: NA; V gene: TRBV4-1; clone size: NA
CDR3 DNA: TGTGCCAGCAGCTATACAGGCATTCCTAACTATGGCTACACCTTC; CDR3 protein: CASSYTGIPNYGYTF; J gene: TRBJ1-2; D gene: NA; V gene: TRBV13; clone size: NA
CDR3 DNA: TGTGCCAGCAGCGTAACGGTCAGAGGCGGGGGGCTCACAGATACGCAGTATTTT; CDR3 protein: CASSVTVRGGGLTDTQYF; J gene: TRBJ2-3; D gene: TRBD2; V gene: TRBV9; clone size: once
CDR3 DNA: TGTGCCAGCAGCTTACCTCGAGGCTCTGGAAACACCATATATTTT; CDR3 protein: CASSLPRGSGNTIYF; J gene: TRBJ1-3; D gene: NA; V gene: TRBV7-9; clone size: NA
CDR3 DNA: TGCGCCAGCAGCGTAGGGGGCGGCACTGAAGCTTTCTTT; CDR3 protein: CASSVGGGTEAFF; J gene: TRBJ1-1; D gene: TRBD1; V gene: TRBV5-1; clone size: NA
CDR3 DNA: TGCGCCAGCAGCGGGGGCGCGGGGTCAATATCCGCAGATACGCAGTATTTT; CDR3 protein: CASSGGAGSISADTQYF; J gene: TRBJ2-3; D gene: NA; V gene: TRBV5-1; clone size: NA
CDR3 DNA: TGTGCCAGCAGTTTATCCCCTCCAGCGTATGGCTACACCTTC; CDR3 protein: CASSLSPPAYGYTF; J gene: TRBJ1-2; D gene: NA; V gene: TRBV6-6; clone size: NA
CDR3 DNA: TGCAGCAAATTGTCGGGAAATACGCAGTATTTT; CDR3 protein: CSKLSGNTQYF; J gene: TRBJ2-3; D gene: NA; V gene: TRBV29-1; clone size: NA
CDR3 DNA: TGTGCCAGCAGCCCGACTAGCACAGATACGCAGTATTTT; CDR3 protein: CASSPTSTDTQYF; J gene: TRBJ2-3; D gene: NA; V gene: TRBV5-6; clone size: NA
CDR3 DNA: TGCGCCAGCAGCTACCACAGGGCTCCGGATGGCTACACCTTC; CDR3 protein: CASSYHRAPDGYTF; J gene: TRBJ1-2; D gene: NA; V gene: TRBV5-1; clone size: few
CDR3 DNA: TGCGCCAGCAGCCAAGATTCCAGGGATCCCTACGAGCAGTACTTC; CDR3 protein: CASSQDSRDPYEQYF; J gene: TRBJ2-7; D gene: NA; V gene: TRBV4-3; clone size: NA
CDR3 DNA: TGTGCCACCAGCAGAGACTCCGAGCTCGGAAACACCATATATTTT; CDR3 protein: CATSRDSELGNTIYF; J gene: TRBJ1-3; D gene: NA; V gene: TRBV15; clone size: NA
CDR3 DNA: TGTGCCAGCAGCTTGGACAGTTCTAACTATGGCTACACCTTC; CDR3 protein: CASSLDSSNYGYTF; J gene: TRBJ1-2; D gene: NA; V gene: TRBV5-5; clone size: NA
CDR3 DNA: TGTGCCAGCAGCTTGTATGAGGAGCAGTACTTC; CDR3 protein: CASSLYEEQYF; J gene: TRBJ2-7; D gene: NA; V gene: TRBV7-9; clone size: once
CDR3 DNA: TGTGCCAGCAGCATGGCGGGAGAGACCTACAATGAGCAGTTCTTC; CDR3 protein: CASSMAGETYNEQFF; J gene: TRBJ2-1; D gene: TRBD2; V gene: TRBV6-4; clone size: NA
CDR3 DNA: TGTGCCAGCAGCCCTCAGGGTACTTCACCCCTCCACTTT; CDR3 protein: CASSPQGTSPLHF; J gene: TRBJ1-6; D gene: NA; V gene: TRBV5-6; clone size: NA
CDR3 DNA: TGTGCCAGCAGCCAAGACCGGTTGCTACAGGGAGACACCGGGGAGCTGTTTTTT; CDR3 protein: CASSQDRLLQGDTGELFF; J gene: TRBJ2-2; D gene: NA; V gene: TRBV14; clone size: NA
CDR3 DNA: TGTGCCAGCAGTGAACAGGGAGAACTGAATGAGCAGTTCTTC; CDR3 protein: CASSEQGELNEQFF; J gene: TRBJ2-1; D gene: NA; V gene: TRBV2; clone size: NA
CDR3 DNA: TGCGCCAGCAGCTTATACAGTGGCCCGAGATACTACGAGCAGTACTTC; CDR3 protein: CASSLYSGPRYYEQYF; J gene: TRBJ2-7; D gene: NA; V gene: TRBV5-1; clone size: NA
CDR3 DNA: TGTGCCAGCACCCCTCAGGTTTTTGTCCCCATCCCTCATAATTCACCCCTCCACTTT; CDR3 protein: CASTPQVFVPIPHNSPLHF; J gene: TRBJ1-6; D gene: NA; V gene: TRBV14; clone size: NA
CDR3 DNA: TGTGCCAGCAGCTTGGGATGGGGACAGAATACCAATGAGCAGTTCTTC; CDR3 protein: CASSLGWGQNTNEQFF; J gene: TRBJ2-1; D gene: TRBD1; V gene: TRBV5-4; clone size: NA